This T cell receptor beta chain is from a study of T cells in Graves' hyperthyroidism and ophthalmopathy. Amplification targeted TCR beta CDR3 regions from RNA transcripts. First-round RT-PCR with HTBI primers amplified the TCR CDR3 region. Using its own MiXCR run on the multiplex PCR reads, TCRdb lists one record per CDR3 protein. The sample has a few hundred thousand distinct CDR3 sequences; 46% are singletons. This clonotype was seen repeatedly, ten times or more. There are 16 residues in the CDR3. CDR1 is SGHRS and CDR2 is YFSETQ in the germline V gene. V gave up 1 base and J gave up 1 base, with 11 bases separating them.

The sample was peripheral blood or thyroid tissue (not recorded which). This TCR came from an adult woman with Graves' disease, either hyperthyroidism or ophthalmopathy (not recorded which). The V call is TRBV5-1, the J call TRBJ2-2; TRBD1 might be the D (6 bases). CDR3 sequence reads: CASSLLTGQNTGELFF. The DNA for the CDR3 is TGCGCCAGCAGCTTGTTGACAGGCCAGAACACCGGGGAGCTGTTTTTT.